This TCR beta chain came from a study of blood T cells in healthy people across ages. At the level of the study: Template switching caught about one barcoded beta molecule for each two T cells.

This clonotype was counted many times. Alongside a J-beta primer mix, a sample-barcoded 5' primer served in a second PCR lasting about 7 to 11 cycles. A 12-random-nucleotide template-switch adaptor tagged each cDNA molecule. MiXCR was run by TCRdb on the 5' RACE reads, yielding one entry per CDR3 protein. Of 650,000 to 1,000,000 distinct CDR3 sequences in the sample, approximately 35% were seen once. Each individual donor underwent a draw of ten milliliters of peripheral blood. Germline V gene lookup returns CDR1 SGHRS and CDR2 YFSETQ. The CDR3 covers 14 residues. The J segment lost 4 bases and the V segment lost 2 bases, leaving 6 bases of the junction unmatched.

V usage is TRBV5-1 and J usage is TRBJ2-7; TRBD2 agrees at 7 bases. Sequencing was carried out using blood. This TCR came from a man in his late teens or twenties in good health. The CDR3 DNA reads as TGCGCCAGCAGCTTACGGGGGGTCAATTACGAGCAGTACTTC. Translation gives CASSLRGVNYEQYF.